This T cell receptor beta chain was observed in a study of T-cell reconstitution after alpha-beta-depleted transplantation in children. There are a few counts of this clonotype. Library preparation (for TCRbeta) was performed with unique molecular identifiers. MiXCR, applied by TCRdb to the PCR reads, yields one record per CDR3 protein. The table lists a few hundred thousand distinct CDR3 sequences, 9.5% to 13% of them singletons. Germline V gene sequence: CDR1 MDHEN, CDR2 SYDVKM. This CDR3 is built from 16 residues. The V and J ends lost 6 bases and 8 bases, in that order; junction bases with no gene match: 14.

The genes are TRBV28 and TRBJ2-1, with TRBD1 identical over 9 bases. The input for sequencing was PBMCs, taken before TCRalphabeta/CD19-depleted stem cell transplant. The sequence derives from a boy younger than two with acute myeloid leukemia, due to receive a stem cell transplant. The CDR3 nucleotides are TGTGCCAGCAGCTATATGGGACAGGGATTTAAGGATGAGCAGTTCTTC. This sequence encodes CASSYMGQGFKDEQFF.